The next 26 T cell receptor beta chains were all read from a single sample in a study of OX40 agonist ivuxolimab in advanced cancers. The assay was immunoSEQ multiplex PCR, and TCRdb's table has in-frame clones only and misses some. This sample has fewer than 55,000 clones; about 81% occur once, and the top ten carry approximately 0.69%. Here the sequenced sample was CD4+ or CD8+ T cells sorted from blood, taken in a trial of the OX40 agonist ivuxolimab. The receptors come from an adult with an advanced solid tumor such as melanoma, head and neck, liver or kidney cancer.

This clone was counted a few times. This chain links TRBV5-1 with TRBJ1-1; TRBD1 matches 7 bases. The ends lost 4 bases at V and 5 bases at J; junction bases unmatched: 11. CDR3 length equals 15 residues. The germline V gene encodes CDR1 SGHRS and CDR2 YFSETQ. CDR3 protein: CASSRDGTVGTEAFF. CDR3 in DNA: TGCGCCAGCAGCCGGGACGGGACAGTAGGGACTGAAGCTTTCTTT.

The chain employs TRBV16 and TRBJ2-3; maybe TRBD1 (5 bases). This CDR3 spans 15 amino acids. The V and J ends lost 0 bases and 4 bases respectively, with 11 bases between them. The germline gives CDR1 KGHSY, CDR2 FQNENV. The CDR3 protein is CASSQSQTEADTQYF. CDR3 DNA sequence: TGTGCCAGCAGCCAATCCCAGACAGAGGCAGATACGCAGTATTTT.

Only a few counts were recorded for this clone. This sequence joins TRBV10-2 and TRBJ1-5, with D perhaps TRBD1 (5 bases). V was pared by 2 bases and J by 4 bases, with 15 bases between. The CDR3 extends over 16 amino acids. Germline values: CDR1 WSHSY, CDR2 SAAADI. CDR3 amino acids: CASSERLGGTNQPQHF. The CDR3 bases are TGCGCCAGCAGTGAGAGGTTGGGGGGGACGAATCAGCCCCAGCATTTT.

The CDR3 region is CASSTFAGTGDSPLHF. The CDR3 bases are TGTGCCAGCAGCACATTTGCTGGGACAGGGGATTCACCCCTCCACTTT. The V call is TRBV7-9, the J call TRBJ1-6, with 10 bases fitting TRBD1. The CDR3 contains 16 residues. CDR1 is SEHNR and CDR2 is FQNEAQ in the germline V gene (reference sequence). Trimming at V came to 5 bases and at J to 8 bases, leaving 9 bases not matched to a gene.

This clone was observed once. The chain uses TRBV6-1 and TRBJ1-5, with 11 bases identical to TRBD1. The CDR3 is 15 residues long. V dropped 4 bases and J dropped 6; count of bases not matched to a gene: 5. CDR1 and CDR2 from the germline V gene are MNHNS and SASEGT. CDR3 DNA: TGTGCCAGCAGTGGGGACAGGGGGATCGGTCAGCCCCAGCATTTT. It is translated as CASSGDRGIGQPQHF.

This chain links TRBV6-6 with TRBJ1-6; 7 positions agree with TRBD1. The V segment lost 6 bases and the J segment 7 bases; nucleotides outside the gene matches: 6. The V gene's germline CDR1 is MNHNY and CDR2 SVGAGI (reference sequence). This CDR3 is 14 amino acids long. The CDR3 region is CASSRDSINSPLHF. The CDR3 nucleotides are TGTGCCAGCAGCCGGGACAGTATAAATTCACCCCTCCACTTT.

The V and J genes are TRBV5-1 and TRBJ2-2, with D unresolved. The V end was cut by 1 base, the J end by 5 bases, with 6 bases between. The length of the CDR3 is 13 residues. Germline CDR1 and CDR2: SGHRS and YFSETQ. In nucleotides, the CDR3 is TGCGCCAGCAGCTTGATTCCGACCGGGGAGCTGTTTTTT. Amino acids: CASSLIPTGELFF.

The chain joins TRBV4-1 to TRBJ2-3, with 10 bases fitting TRBD1. Unmatched junction bases numbered 6, after V lost 4 bases and J lost 5 bases. This CDR3 spans 15 amino acids. CDR1 is MGHRA, CDR2 YSYEKL, per germline. The CDR3 spells CASSLRQGAEDTQYF. DNA of the CDR3: TGCGCCAGCAGCCTTCGACAGGGGGCAGAAGATACGCAGTATTTT.

J is TRBJ2-3 and V is TRBV11-3; 12 bases align to TRBD2. This CDR3 comprises 17 residues. The V gene end was trimmed by 3 bases and the J gene end by 3 bases; junction bases not matched to a gene: 7. Per germline, CDR1 SGHNT and CDR2 YENEEA. CDR3 nucleotides: TGTGCCAGCAGCTTCCTAGCGGGGGGGCCGGTGACAGATACGCAGTATTTT. It specifies CASSFLAGGPVTDTQYF.

The chain is built from TRBV7-6 and TRBJ2-3, with 15 bases fitting TRBD2. The V gene's germline CDR1 is SGHVS and CDR2 FNYEAQ. Unmatched junction bases numbered 2, after V lost 1 base and J lost 9 bases. The CDR3 is made up of 15 amino acids. CDR3 in DNA: TGTGCCAGCAGCTTAGACGGGACTAGCGGGGGGACGCAGTATTTT. Protein product: CASSLDGTSGGTQYF.

The V and J genes are TRBV19 and TRBJ2-7; D is ambiguous. The CDR3 contains 14 residues. Trimming cost V 10 bases and J 2 bases, with 18 bases left between them. The germline CDR1 and CDR2 sequences are LNHDA and SQIVND (reference sequence). The CDR3 DNA reads TGTGCCACGAGTAACATGGACGGACCCTACGAGCAGTACTTC. Its translation: CATSNMDGPYEQYF.

This chain connects TRBV6-1 to TRBJ1-2; TRBD1 might be the D (6 bases). The CDR3 contains 14 residues. CDR1 is MNHNS and CDR2 is SASEGT in the germline V gene. The V gene lost 6 bases and the J gene lost 3 bases, with 14 bases spanning the gap. DNA for the CDR3: TGTGCCAGCAGCGCGCATGGGGGCGACTATGGCTACACCTTC. Its protein product is CASSAHGGDYGYTF.

The rearrangement joins TRBV6-1 to TRBJ1-5; D call uncertain. The CDR3 is 13 residues long. V shed 7 bases and J shed 0 bases, with 7 bases lying between them. Germline CDR1 is MNHNS and CDR2 is SASEGT. CDR3 loop: CASNQNSNQPQHF. CDR3 in DNA: TGTGCCAGCAACCAGAATAGCAATCAGCCCCAGCATTTT.

The gene calls are TRBV7-2 and TRBJ1-3; D might be TRBD1 (5 bases). Germline assignment: CDR1 SGHTA and CDR2 FQGNSA. This CDR3 is 14 amino acids long. V lost 5 bases and J 0 bases, leaving 8 bases between the germline ends. In nucleotides, the CDR3 is TGTGCCAGCAGCACGACAGCCTCTGGAAACACCATATATTTT. Its translation: CASSTTASGNTIYF. The whole variable domain, remainder taken from reference TRBV7-2 and TRBJ1-3, is GAGVSQSPSNKVTEKGKDVELRCDPISGHTALYWYRQSLGQGLEFLIYFQGNSAPDKSGLPSDRFSAERTGGSVSTLTIQRTQQEDSAVYLCASSTTASGNTIYFGEGSWLTVV.

V is TRBV6-5 and J is TRBJ2-2; D is ambiguous. This CDR3 comprises 14 residues. The germline V gene has CDR1 MNHEY and CDR2 SVGAGI. The V gene lost 4 bases and the J gene lost 5 bases, with 11 bases spanning the gap. CDR3 loop: CASSFNDKTGELFF. The CDR3 bases are TGTGCCAGCAGTTTTAACGACAAGACCGGGGAGCTGTTTTTT.

The chain is built from TRBV5-1 and TRBJ2-3; D gene uncertain. V lost 1 base and J lost 6, with 6 bases in between. This CDR3 spans 12 amino acids. Germline values: CDR1 SGHRS, CDR2 YFSETQ. The CDR3 DNA sequence: TGCGCCAGCAGCTTGAAGGCGGATACGCAGTATTTT. Protein: CASSLKADTQYF.

Concerning this clone: Being one base from a much bigger clone, this may be a read error. This chain uses TRBV4-1 with TRBJ2-5; 9 nucleotides agree with TRBD2. J lost 1 base, V lost 7 bases, and 4 bases had no gene match. The CDR3 covers 14 residues. CDR1 and CDR2 (germline): MGHRA, YSYEKL. The CDR3 coding sequence is TGCGCCAGCAACCGGACTAGCGCCCAAGAGACCCAGTACTTC. Amino acids: CASNRTSAQETQYF.

CDR3 loop: CASRQDLGGSSPLHF. CDR3 DNA: TGTGCCAGCAGACAGGACCTCGGCGGTAGTTCACCCCTCCACTTT. This chain connects TRBV6-5 to TRBJ1-6; possible D gene TRBD1, 5 bases. CDR3 size: 15 residues. Germline CDR1 is MNHEY and CDR2 is SVGAGI. V was shortened by 6 bases and J by 9 bases, with 18 bases between the two germline ends.

The chain recombines TRBV12-5 with TRBJ1-1; 7 bases line up with TRBD1. V shed 5 bases and J 3 bases; nucleotides not matched to a gene: 6. This CDR3 has 14 residues. CDR1 and CDR2 from the germline V gene are LGHNT and FRNRAP. In nucleotides, the CDR3 is TGTGCTAGTGGTATGACAGGGCGAGACACTGAAGCTTTCTTT. Its translation: CASGMTGRDTEAFF.

The rearrangement uses TRBV5-5 and TRBJ1-1, with TRBD1 identical over 8 bases. This CDR3 is 14 amino acids long. CDR1 and CDR2 from the germline V gene are SGHKS and YYEKEE (reference sequence). Trimming cost V 0 bases and J 5 bases; bases outside gene matches: 3. CDR3 region: CASSLVRGRTEAFF. The CDR3 DNA follows: TGTGCCAGCAGCTTGGTCAGGGGGCGAACTGAAGCTTTCTTT.

This rearrangement joins TRBV10-3 to TRBJ2-7, with D perhaps assigned TRBD1 or TRBD2 (6 bases each). V lost 0 bases to trimming and J lost 6 bases, with 12 bases between them. The CDR3 runs 14 residues. Per the germline V gene, CDR1 is ENHRY and CDR2 is SYGVKD. As DNA, the CDR3 is TGTGCCATCAGTGAGTCGGGGGCGGGGAGCGAGCAGTACTTC. This codes for CAISESGAGSEQYF.

The rearrangement uses TRBV15 and TRBJ2-5, with unresolved D. V dropped 0 bases and J dropped 3 bases, with 5 bases sitting between them. CDR1 and CDR2 (germline): LNHNV, YYDKDF (reference sequence). The CDR3 spans 13 residues. The CDR3 DNA is TGTGCCACCAGCAGAGATCACGAAGAGACCCAGTACTTC. Translated, it gives CATSRDHEETQYF.

The chain uses TRBV7-8 and TRBJ1-1, with a tentative D call TRBD1 (5 bases). The V gene's germline CDR1 is SGHVS and CDR2 FQNEAQ. The CDR3 runs 14 residues. Trimming took off 7 bases at V and 4 bases at J, with 16 bases between the two ends. CDR3 coding DNA: TGTGCCAGCAACGGCCGGTTTGGGGGCACTGAAGCTTTCTTT. Amino acids: CASNGRFGGTEAFF.

The gene calls are TRBV5-1 and TRBJ2-7; no definite D call. V lost 4 bases, J lost 6 bases, and 17 bases lay in between. This CDR3 is built from 14 residues. The germline V gene has CDR1 SGHRS and CDR2 YFSETQ. The CDR3 protein is CASSPGRTYGEQYF. DNA for the CDR3: TGCGCCAGCAGCCCTGGACGGACCTACGGCGAGCAGTACTTC.

This sequence joins TRBV15 and TRBJ2-1, with D possibly being TRBD2 (5 bases). Per germline, CDR1 LNHNV and CDR2 YYDKDF (reference sequence). The CDR3 runs to 13 residues. Deletions cut 4 bases from V and 4 bases from J, with 8 bases between. The CDR3 loop reads CATSKDLYNEQFF. The DNA of the CDR3 is TGTGCCACCAGCAAGGACTTATACAATGAGCAGTTCTTC.

The chain is built from TRBV6-5 and TRBJ2-7; D not resolved. The CDR3 loop spans 16 amino acids. Germline loops: CDR1 MNHEY, CDR2 SVGAGI. V was pared by 0 bases and J by 2 bases, with 14 bases between. The CDR3 is CASSYSNVAATYEQYF. The DNA for the CDR3 is TGTGCCAGCAGTTACTCGAATGTCGCAGCTACCTACGAGCAGTACTTC.